This T cell receptor beta chain was recorded in a study of T cells in Graves' hyperthyroidism and ophthalmopathy. Points from the study as a whole: The model predicted ophthalmopathy a median around 6 months before onset. Blood samples included most of the expanded thyroid clonotypes exceeding 0.001. Separation of ophthalmopathy from stable hyperthyroidism was achieved by a 13 V-J model.

Many counts were recorded for this clonotype. The antigen is undetermined. Exclusion criteria comprised uncontrolled infection, other autoimmune disease, pregnancy or lactation. RNA transcripts served as the template for amplifying TCR beta CDR3 regions. The HTBI set primed first-round TCR CDR3 RT-PCR. TCRdb reanalysed the multiplex PCR reads using MiXCR and keeps one entry per CDR3 protein. This table holds 550,000 to 700,000 distinct CDR3 sequences, roughly 46% found once. The receptor was derived from an adult woman with Graves' disease, either hyperthyroidism or ophthalmopathy (not recorded which). Sequencing used peripheral blood or thyroid tissue (not recorded which).

The CDR3 loop is CAWRAGGNSPLHF. The CDR3 bases are TGTGCCTGGAGAGCAGGGGGGAATTCACCCCTCCACTTT. The rearrangement joins TRBV30 to TRBJ1-6, with TRBD1 matching 7 bases. Germline assignment: CDR1 GTSNPN and CDR2 SVGIG (reference sequence). Trimming cost V 3 bases and J 7 bases; bases outside gene matches: 3. This CDR3 region has 13 residues.